This TCR beta chain was captured in a study of cytomegalovirus exposure and HLA in healthy donors. The germline gives CDR1 LNHDA, CDR2 SQIVND (reference sequence). This CDR3 comprises 17 residues. The V end was cut by 6 bases, the J end by 0 bases, with 18 bases between. Primers included in the PCR were 60 Vbeta and 13 Jbeta primers. Clones were read by immunoSEQ multiplex PCR, and TCRdb kept only the in-frame ones, dropping some. The top ten clones hold around 4.5% of a sample with approximately 160,000 clones, about 65% of them seen once. Sample: PBMCs. This TCR derives from a woman aged 18 to 35 in good health and CMV-seropositive. V gene TRBV19 combines with J gene TRBJ1-5; tentatively, D is TRBD1 (5 bases). CDR3 DNA: TGTGCCAGTAGCGGATTATGGCAGGGCAATAGCAATCAGCCCCAGCATTTT. Its translation: CASSGLWQGNSNQPQHF.